A single sample gave rise to the 9 T cell receptor beta chains below, sequenced in a study of Graves' ophthalmopathy and Graves' hyperthyroidism. Amplification of TCR beta CDR3 regions used RNA transcripts. Scientists carried out first-round RT-PCR using HTBI primers and then a second-round multiplex PCR. TCRdb used MiXCR to reprocess the multiplex PCR reads, holding one entry per CDR3 protein. Altogether over 450,000 distinct CDR3 sequences are present, about 15% being singletons, with the ten largest covering around 9.8%. Source material: blood. These TCRs come from a woman in her twenties or thirties with Graves' ophthalmopathy.

This clonotype was observed many times. This rearrangement joins TRBV7-3 to TRBJ2-4; a weak D match, TRBD1 (6 bases). Between the trimmed V and J ends, which lost 5 bases and 8 bases, there was a span of 19 bases. Looked up from germline, CDR1 is SGHTA and CDR2 is FQGTGA. The CDR3 has 15 amino acids. The CDR3, as DNA: TGTGCCAGCAGCACCCGTCGAACAGGGAGTTACATTCAGTACTTC. Translating it yields CASSTRRTGSYIQYF.

This clonotype has ten or more counts. The chain couples TRBV24-1 to TRBJ2-7; weak D call: TRBD1 (5 bases). The germline V gene has CDR1 KGHDR and CDR2 SFDVKD. V shed 3 bases and J shed 0 bases, with 14 bases lying between them. CDR3 length: 16 residues. The CDR3: CATSDPGHLLSYEQYF. The CDR3 DNA is TGTGCCACCAGTGATCCCGGACATCTTCTCTCCTACGAGCAGTACTTC.

This clonotype was counted at least ten times. The J gene is TRBJ1-2, the V gene TRBV12-3 or TRBV12-4; D remains ambiguous. The CDR3 totals 12 residues. The V end was cut by 6 bases, the J end by 4 bases, with 9 bases between. For the CDR3, the DNA is TGTGCCAGCAGACCGCGAGGCTATGGCTACACCTTC. Translation: CASRPRGYGYTF.

The rearrangement uses TRBV11-3 and TRBJ2-7; no clear D gene. Germline V gene sequence: CDR1 SGHNT, CDR2 YENEEA. The CDR3 runs 14 residues. The V and J ends lost 0 bases and 5 bases respectively, with 11 bases between them. The CDR3 reads CASSLDYRRNEQYF. The CDR3 DNA follows: TGTGCCAGCAGCTTAGATTACAGAAGAAACGAGCAGTACTTC.

At least ten counts were recorded for this clonotype. The J gene is TRBJ2-7, the V gene TRBV2; maybe TRBD2 (5 bases). Germline V CDR1 and CDR2: SNHLY, FYNNEI. The V end lost 7 bases, the J end lost 2 bases, and 15 bases lay between the germline ends. CDR3 size: 14 residues. The DNA for the CDR3 is TGTGCCAGCAATCGGGGTGCCGGAGCCTACGAGCAGTACTTC. This translates into CASNRGAGAYEQYF.

This clonotype was counted many times. The chain has TRBV6-2 or TRBV6-3 and TRBJ1-2; no firm D call. There are 11 residues in the CDR3. V shed 5 bases and J shed 6 bases, with 7 bases lying between them. The V gene's germline CDR1 is MNHEY and CDR2 SVGEGT. The CDR3 spells CASSQSNGYTF. In nucleotides, the CDR3 is TGTGCCAGCAGTCAGAGCAATGGCTACACCTTC.

This clonotype was counted ten times or more. The chain's CDR3 is CASSQDLRAPPLHF. CDR3 in DNA: TGTGCCAGCAGCCAAGATTTACGGGCGCCACCCCTCCACTTT. J is TRBJ1-6 and V is TRBV14, with unresolved D. V was trimmed by 0 bases and J by 11 bases, leaving 11 bases between them. The germline V gene encodes CDR1 SGHDN and CDR2 FVKESK. This CDR3 spans 14 amino acids.

The chain combines TRBV6-2 or TRBV6-3 with TRBJ1-2, with D possibly matching TRBD1 (6 bases). The CDR3 consists of 18 residues. Germline CDR1 is MNHEY and CDR2 is SVGEGT. V was cut by 0 bases and J by 4 bases, with 21 bases left in between. The CDR3 DNA follows: TGTGCCAGCAGTTACTCGGGGGGAATGGGGGCGCGTGGCTATGGCTACACCTTC. Translating gives CASSYSGGMGARGYGYTF.

In its sample, this clonotype was seen many times. J is TRBJ2-5 and V is TRBV20-1, with 7 bases fitting TRBD2. CDR3 size: 14 residues. J lost 5 bases, V lost 7 bases, and 13 bases had no gene match. Germline assignment: CDR1 DFQATT and CDR2 SNEGSKA (reference sequence). The CDR3 loop reads CSVDPGRDRETQYF. In nucleotides, the CDR3 is TGCAGTGTCGATCCGGGGAGGGATCGGGAGACCCAGTACTTC.